The 5 T cell receptor beta chains below come from one sample, sequenced in a study of beta chain features in type 1 diabetes. The authors reverse transcribed all of the isolated RNA, so sequencing captured expressed TCRB transcripts. TCRdb's table, derived via immunoSEQ multiplex PCR, lists solely in-frame clones and lacks some. Of over 700,000 clones in the sample, roughly 17% are singletons; the top ten hold around 0.02%. Material for sequencing was naive CD4+ T cells from blood. The origin of the receptors is a woman between 18 and 29 years old in good health.

The sample holds a few counts of this clone. The J gene is TRBJ2-4, the V gene TRBV6-1; no reliable D call. Germline assignment: CDR1 MNHNS and CDR2 SASEGT. CDR3 length equals 14 residues. Trimming pared 6 bases from V and 3 bases from J, leaving 12 bases between. The CDR3 spells CASSRTLVKNIQYF. The CDR3 region has the DNA TGTGCCAGCAGCAGGACGTTAGTCAAAAACATTCAGTACTTC.

The V call is TRBV7-9, the J call TRBJ1-1; possibly TRBD1 for D (6 bases). V was shortened by 5 bases and J by 3 bases, with 13 bases between the two germline ends. Per germline, CDR1 SEHNR and CDR2 FQNEAQ (reference sequence). This CDR3 is 14 amino acids long. This chain's CDR3 is CASSKLAGDTEAFF. DNA of the CDR3: TGTGCCAGCAGCAAGCTTGCAGGGGACACTGAAGCTTTCTTT.

This clone showed up just a few times. CDR3 DNA sequence: TGTGCCAGCAGCTCTGGACCCGGACACTATGGCTACACCTTC. It specifies CASSSGPGHYGYTF. The chain uses TRBV7-2 and TRBJ1-2, with D unresolved. The V gene's germline CDR1 is SGHTA and CDR2 FQGNSA. The V end lost 4 bases, the J end lost 3 bases, and 12 bases lay between the germline ends. The CDR3 is made up of 14 amino acids.

This clone turned up a few times. This chain links TRBV6-5 with TRBJ2-7; maybe TRBD2 (5 bases). V was pared by 6 bases and J by 3 bases, with 15 bases between. Germline CDR1 and CDR2: MNHEY and SVGAGI. CDR3 length equals 14 residues. DNA for the CDR3: TGTGCCAGCAGCTTGGCCGTCGGAGGCTACGAGCAGTACTTC. This codes for CASSLAVGGYEQYF.

This clone has at least ten counts. Additional DNA sequences in this sample encode the identical CDR3. The chain uses TRBV7-2 and TRBJ2-7; D is undetermined. There are 11 residues in the CDR3. Germline V gene data show CDR1 as SGHTA and CDR2 as FQGNSA. V shed 3 bases and J shed 0 bases, with 0 bases lying between them. DNA of the CDR3: TGTGCCAGCAGCTTCTCCTACGAGCAGTACTTC. It encodes CASSFSYEQYF.